These 8 T cell receptor beta chains originate from one sample sequenced in a study of T cells after yellow fever vaccination. TCRdb recomputed calls from the 5' RACE reads with MiXCR, one row per CDR3 protein. The table records 450,000 to 650,000 distinct CDR3 sequences, 20% to 25% of them present only once. The sequenced sample was PBMCs, obtained approximately 20 days after the first yellow fever vaccination. These receptors were obtained from a man between 18 and 35 years old who received the YFV17D yellow fever vaccine.

The V call is TRBV5-1, the J call TRBJ2-1; no firm D call. The V gene's germline CDR1 is SGHRS and CDR2 YFSETQ. The CDR3 runs to 13 residues. V lost 4 bases to trimming and J lost 10 bases, with 15 bases between them. The CDR3 DNA reads TGCGCCAGCAGCCCTGGACCGGATCCCGAGCAGTTCTTC. This codes for CASSPGPDPEQFF.

This clonotype showed up many times. The chain carries TRBV12-3 or TRBV12-4 and TRBJ2-2; D gene unclear. The CDR3 contains 15 residues. Trimming cost V 2 bases and J 6 bases, with 13 bases left between them. Written as DNA, the CDR3 is TGTGCCAGCAGTTTAATCCCATCGGGTGCCGGGGAGCTGTTTTTT. Amino acids: CASSLIPSGAGELFF.

V and J are TRBV7-2 and TRBJ1-1; tentative D call: TRBD1 (6 bases). The V end was cut by 6 bases, the J end by 11 bases, with 16 bases between. The CDR3 is 12 amino acids. Germline V CDR1 and CDR2: SGHTA, FQGNSA. Here the CDR3 reads CASSHGQIGAFF. As DNA, the CDR3 is TGTGCCAGCAGTCATGGACAGATCGGGGCTTTCTTT.

This clonotype turned up a few times. This chain links TRBV7-9 with TRBJ1-1; 7 bases are shared with TRBD1. V trimming: 5 bases; J trimming: 1 base; junction bases outside the gene matches: 4. The CDR3 is 14 amino acids. Germline loops: CDR1 SEHNR, CDR2 FQNEAQ (reference sequence). The CDR3 nucleotides read TGTGCCAGCAGCCCAAACAGGGGGAACACTGAAGCTTTCTTT. It yields the protein CASSPNRGNTEAFF.

The sample holds a few counts of this clonotype. This chain uses TRBV29-1 with TRBJ1-1; D remains unclear. Germline values: CDR1 SQVTM, CDR2 ANQGSEA. This CDR3 has 13 residues. The ends were cut back, 4 bases at V and 0 bases at J, with 9 bases in the middle. The CDR3 coding sequence is TGCAGCGTTGTTAGAAAGTTGAACACTGAAGCTTTCTTT. It specifies CSVVRKLNTEAFF.

This clonotype was seen only a few times. The CDR3 DNA is TGCGCCAGCCGGGCTGCACAGGATTATGGCTACACCTTC. It encodes CASRAAQDYGYTF. The chain recombines TRBV5-1 with TRBJ1-2, with TRBD1 as a possible D gene (5 bases). In germline, CDR1 is SGHRS, CDR2 YFSETQ. The CDR3 contains 13 residues. Deletions cut 7 bases from V and 5 bases from J, with 15 bases between.

This clonotype was detected only a few times. V is TRBV5-1 and J is TRBJ2-1; possibly TRBD1 for D (6 bases). Germline CDR1 and CDR2: SGHRS and YFSETQ. The CDR3 has 13 residues. V dropped 0 bases and J dropped 12 bases, with 13 bases sitting between them. This CDR3 reads CASSLDHRVAQFF. The CDR3, as DNA: TGCGCCAGCAGCTTGGACCACAGGGTCGCGCAGTTCTTC.

This clonotype was observed a handful of times. V and J are TRBV6-5 and TRBJ1-4; no clear D. Trimming left V 2 bases short and J 6 bases short, with 10 bases between. Germline V lookup: CDR1 MNHEY, CDR2 SVGAGI. The length of the CDR3 is 14 residues. This CDR3 reads CASSYVRLDEKLFF. As DNA, the CDR3 is TGTGCCAGCAGTTACGTGCGTTTGGATGAAAAACTGTTTTTT.